Below are 20 T cell receptor beta chains sequenced from a single sample in a study of long-term antiretroviral therapy in people with HIV. Researchers report immunoSEQ v3.0 was run at survey level. Method: immunoSEQ multiplex PCR; TCRdb's copy keeps in-frame clones and lacks some. Of 20,000 to 25,000 clones listed, about 79% are singletons. The sequences come from unsorted PBMCs, collected 0.7 years before starting antiretroviral therapy. The source is a man aged 30 to 39 with HIV.

This clone was picked up one time. V usage is TRBV4-2 and J usage is TRBJ2-1; TRBD2 agrees at 12 bases. Trimming at V came to 3 bases and at J to 5 bases, leaving 8 bases not matched to a gene. The length of the CDR3 is 17 residues. CDR1 LGHNA and CDR2 YNFKEQ come from the germline V gene. CDR3 sequence (DNA): TGTGCCAGCAGCCAGGACCTAGCGGGGGGGCCCCACAATGAGCAGTTCTTC. Protein sequence: CASSQDLAGGPHNEQFF.

V usage is TRBV7-9 and J usage is TRBJ2-1; 11 nucleotides align to TRBD2. Germline trimming cut 1 base from V and 6 bases from J; bases unmatched to any gene: 5. Germline loops: CDR1 SEHNR, CDR2 FQNEAQ (reference sequence). The CDR3 has 16 amino acids. CDR3 amino acids: CASSLVVAGGFNEQFF. In DNA, the CDR3 is TGTGCCAGCAGCTTAGTGGTAGCGGGAGGGTTCAATGAGCAGTTCTTC.

The chain couples TRBV27 to TRBJ1-1; D is unclear. Trimming cost V 0 bases and J 7 bases, with 9 bases left between them. The CDR3 has 13 residues. CDR1 is MNHEY and CDR2 is SMNVEV in the germline V gene (reference sequence). In DNA form, the CDR3 reads TGTGCCAGCAGTTTATCTCAAGGGTTTGAAGCTTTCTTT. Protein: CASSLSQGFEAFF.

J is TRBJ2-3 and V is TRBV27, with 7 bases matching TRBD2. CDR3 length: 16 residues. The V and J ends lost 3 bases and 0 bases, in that order; junction bases with no gene match: 6. From germline, CDR1 is MNHEY and CDR2 SMNVEV (reference sequence). CDR3 protein: CASSFRGGWSTDTQYF. The CDR3 DNA reads as TGTGCCAGCAGTTTCCGCGGGGGTTGGAGCACAGATACGCAGTATTTT.

J is TRBJ1-1 and V is TRBV9; D is unresolved. Germline lookup yields CDR1 SGDLS and CDR2 YYNGEE. Trimming removed 0 bases at V and 4 bases at J, with 13 bases between. The CDR3 is made up of 15 amino acids. The CDR3 nucleotides are TGTGCCAGCAGCGTAGTGGGCACTTCGAGCACTGAAGCTTTCTTT. Its translation: CASSVVGTSSTEAFF.

This chain connects TRBV6-1 to TRBJ1-1; 8 bases map to TRBD1. In germline, CDR1 is MNHNS, CDR2 SASEGT. This CDR3 spans 14 amino acids. The trim removed 5 bases at V and 4 bases at J, leaving 6 bases unmatched. The CDR3 sequence: CASSWDRSGTEAFF. CDR3 sequence (DNA): TGTGCCAGCAGTTGGGACAGGTCGGGCACTGAAGCTTTCTTT.

The chain joins TRBV7-9 to TRBJ2-7, with 8 bases fitting TRBD2. Trimming removed 5 bases from V and 3 bases from J; junction bases left unmatched: 15. CDR1 and CDR2 from the germline V gene are SEHNR and FQNEAQ (reference sequence). CDR3 length: 17 amino acids. The CDR3 DNA reads as TGTGCCAGCAGCCACAACACCCCGGGGGGGGGACTCTACGAGCAGTACTTC. Translation: CASSHNTPGGGLYEQYF.

This sequence joins TRBV28 and TRBJ2-7; D is possibly TRBD2 (6 bases). CDR1 and CDR2 from the germline V gene are MDHEN and SYDVKM. The CDR3 extends over 13 amino acids. Trimming stripped 6 bases from V and 3 bases from J, with 12 bases between. The CDR3 spells CASRQSGRYEQYF. CDR3 in DNA: TGTGCCAGCAGACAAAGCGGGCGCTACGAGCAGTACTTC.

V and J are TRBV2 and TRBJ2-7; no firm D call. The CDR3 contains 11 residues. Germline V gene sequence: CDR1 SNHLY, CDR2 FYNNEI. Between the trimmed V and J ends, which lost 1 base and 3 bases, there was a span of 1 base. The CDR3 region has the DNA TGTGCCAGCAGTGAAGACTACGAGCAGTACTTC. Translation: CASSEDYEQYF.

The J gene is TRBJ2-4, the V gene TRBV30; D is unresolved. The V end was cut by 3 bases, the J end by 6 bases, with 9 bases between. This CDR3 contains 12 residues. The germline CDR1 and CDR2 sequences are GTSNPN and SVGIG (reference sequence). For the CDR3, the DNA is TGTGCCTGGAGCGGCCCTGTAAACATTCAGTACTTC. Translating gives CAWSGPVNIQYF.

The DNA of the CDR3 is TGTGCCAGCAGCGAGGTCCGAGGGACCCAGTACTTC. Protein product: CASSEVRGTQYF. This chain links TRBV5-4 with TRBJ2-5; D remains ambiguous. Looked up from germline, CDR1 is SGHNT and CDR2 is YYREEE (reference sequence). This CDR3 has 12 amino acids. The V and J ends lost 4 bases and 7 bases respectively, with 11 bases between them.

J is TRBJ2-6 and V is TRBV4-3, with TRBD1 matching 8 bases. The ends lost 3 bases at V and 2 bases at J; junction bases unmatched: 3. This CDR3 comprises 16 residues. The germline CDR1 and CDR2 sequences are LGHNA and YSLEER. CDR3 amino acids: CASSHTDRAGANVLTF. The CDR3 bases are TGCGCCAGCAGCCATACGGACAGGGCTGGGGCCAACGTCCTGACTTTC.

The chain recombines TRBV19 with TRBJ2-2; TRBD2 agrees at 12 bases. J was trimmed by 3 bases and V by 4 bases; bases with no gene match: 0. The CDR3 sequence is 15 residues long. Germline CDR1 reads LNHDA; CDR2 reads SQIVND (reference sequence). DNA for the CDR3: TGTGCCAGTAGTAGACTAGCGGGGGACACCGGGGAGCTGTTTTTT. Translation gives CASSRLAGDTGELFF.

The count of this clone is one. The CDR3 protein is CASSLASDRGAFF. DNA of the CDR3: TGCGCCAGCAGCTTGGCTTCGGACAGGGGGGCTTTCTTT. The chain is built from TRBV5-1 and TRBJ1-1, with 10 positions matching TRBD1. The CDR3 is 13 amino acids. The V gene's germline CDR1 is SGHRS and CDR2 YFSETQ. Trimming at V came to 0 bases and at J to 11 bases, leaving 4 bases not matched to a gene.

A few counts support this clone. CDR3 amino acids: CASSDRGHGELFF. As DNA, the CDR3 is TGTGCCAGCAGTGACAGGGGGCACGGGGAGCTGTTTTTT. The chain uses TRBV6-4 and TRBJ2-2; 7 bases are a match to TRBD1. V shed 2 bases and J 7 bases; nucleotides not matched to a gene: 1. CDR3 length: 13 amino acids. Germline values: CDR1 MRHNA, CDR2 SNTAGT.

The V and J genes are TRBV6-6 and TRBJ2-3; 15 bases are a match to TRBD2. The CDR3 loop spans 16 amino acids. The V and J ends lost 6 bases and 6 bases, in that order; junction bases with no gene match: 7. Germline lookup yields CDR1 MNHNY and CDR2 SVGAGI (reference sequence). CDR3 region: CASSSGTSGRWDTQYF. The CDR3 coding sequence is TGTGCCAGCAGCTCCGGGACTAGCGGGAGGTGGGATACGCAGTATTTT.

The chain links TRBV9 to TRBJ2-1; D remains ambiguous. This CDR3 has 12 amino acids. Germline CDR1 is SGDLS and CDR2 is YYNGEE. The V end was cut by 0 bases, the J end by 9 bases, with 7 bases between. CDR3 loop: CASSVGVGEQFF. DNA for the CDR3: TGTGCCAGCAGCGTAGGAGTGGGTGAGCAGTTCTTC. The whole variable domain, filled in from reference TRBV9 and TRBJ2-1, reads DSGVTQTPKHLITATGQRVTLRCSPRSGDLSVYWYQQSLDQGLQFLIQYYNGEERAKGNILERFSAQQFPDLHSELNLSSLELGDSALYFCASSVGVGEQFFGPGTRLTVL.

This chain connects TRBV19 to TRBJ2-4; D perhaps matches TRBD2 (7 bases). The CDR3 spans 15 residues. Trimming cost V 4 bases and J 8 bases, with 18 bases left between them. Looked up from germline, CDR1 is LNHDA and CDR2 is SQIVND (reference sequence). For the CDR3, the DNA is TGTGCCAGTAGTAGGGCGGACGGGGGGCGAGACATTCAGTACTTC. Amino acids: CASSRADGGRDIQYF.

The chain links TRBV7-9 to TRBJ2-5; 7 positions agree with TRBD1. CDR1 is SEHNR, CDR2 FQNEAQ, per germline (reference sequence). V lost 6 bases to trimming and J lost 0 bases; unmatched junction nucleotides: 19. The CDR3 spans 19 residues. The CDR3: CASSGIIGTEGQYQETQYF. The CDR3 DNA reads TGTGCCAGCAGTGGAATAATTGGAACAGAGGGACAGTACCAAGAGACCCAGTACTTC.

The chain couples TRBV5-4 to TRBJ2-3, with 7 bases matching TRBD2. V was pared by 2 bases and J by 2 bases, with 5 bases of the junction left unmatched. Germline V gene data show CDR1 as SGHNT and CDR2 as YYREEE (reference sequence). The length of the CDR3 is 15 residues. CDR3 sequence (DNA): TGTGCCAGCAGCTTCAGACGACTAGCCACAGATACGCAGTATTTT. This encodes CASSFRRLATDTQYF.